The 10 T cell receptor beta chains below all came from one sample that was sequenced in a study of CD8+ T cells in alopecia areata. Extracted RNA was reverse transcribed into cDNA, the sequencing template. Repertoires were generated with immunoSEQ multiplex PCR, while TCRdb's copy carries only in-frame clones and drops some. The top ten clones hold approximately 1.2% of a sample with about 210,000 clones, more than 55% of them seen once. This sample's treatment: oral pan-JAK inhibitor, 5-10 mg twice daily. Sequenced here: CD4+ T cells sorted from blood, sampled at week 44, from a patient treated with tofacitinib. These receptors came from a human donor with alopecia areata.

The chain combines TRBV29-1 with TRBJ2-5; TRBD2 agrees at 8 bases. The ends lost 6 bases at V and 5 bases at J; junction bases unmatched: 11. The germline gives CDR1 SQVTM, CDR2 ANQGSEA. The CDR3 has 14 residues. CDR3 residues: CSVATSGGGETQYF. The CDR3 region has the DNA TGCAGCGTGGCCACCAGCGGGGGCGGGGAGACCCAGTACTTC.

V and J are TRBV29-1 and TRBJ1-2; possible D gene TRBD1, 5 bases. CDR3 size: 12 residues. Germline CDR1 and CDR2: SQVTM and ANQGSEA. The germline V and J ends were trimmed by 4 bases and 3 bases, with 9 bases remaining between them. CDR3 in amino acids: CSVGGGDYGYTF. The CDR3 bases are TGCAGCGTTGGGGGAGGGGACTATGGCTACACCTTC.

The V and J genes are TRBV7-2 and TRBJ1-2; D ambiguous. CDR1 is SGHTA and CDR2 is FQGNSA in the germline V gene. This CDR3 is built from 12 residues. V lost 7 bases and J lost 6, with 12 bases in between. CDR3 region: CASTPMGDGYTF. CDR3 DNA sequence: TGTGCCAGCACCCCTATGGGCGATGGCTACACCTTC.

The chain is built from TRBV6-1 and TRBJ1-2, with TRBD1 matching 9 bases. The J segment lost 8 bases and the V segment lost 1 base, leaving 5 bases of the junction unmatched. The germline V gene encodes CDR1 MNHNS and CDR2 SASEGT. The CDR3 covers 14 residues. The CDR3 protein is CASSEGGDRVGYTF. CDR3 nucleotide sequence: TGTGCCAGCAGTGAAGGAGGGGACAGGGTGGGCTACACCTTC.

This sequence joins TRBV5-6 and TRBJ1-1; D is possibly TRBD1 (6 bases). Per germline, CDR1 SGHDT and CDR2 YYEEEE. The length of the CDR3 is 16 residues. The V and J ends lost 4 bases and 7 bases respectively, with 23 bases between them. This chain's CDR3 is CASSPDSGAHDIEAFF. In DNA, the CDR3 is TGTGCCAGCAGCCCGGACTCAGGGGCCCATGATATTGAAGCTTTCTTT.

The rearrangement uses TRBV30 and TRBJ1-2; TRBD1 matches at 7 bases. The germline CDR1 and CDR2 sequences are GTSNPN and SVGIG (reference sequence). Losses at the gene ends were 7 bases for V and 0 bases for J; bases not matched to a gene: 8. The CDR3 has 14 amino acids. Written as DNA, the CDR3 is TGTGCCTTTGGCTCGGGGACAGCTAACTATGGCTACACCTTC. Residues: CAFGSGTANYGYTF.

The rearrangement joins TRBV15 to TRBJ2-3, with 7 nucleotides matching TRBD1. The trim removed 5 bases at V and 5 bases at J, leaving 13 bases unmatched. The CDR3 extends over 16 amino acids. Germline values: CDR1 LNHNV, CDR2 YYDKDF (reference sequence). The CDR3 protein is CATSPEAGTVLDTQYF. In DNA, the CDR3 is TGTGCCACCAGCCCCGAAGCCGGGACAGTTTTAGATACGCAGTATTTT.

The rearrangement joins TRBV4-2 to TRBJ2-1; D gene ambiguous. The V gene lost 0 bases and the J gene lost 5 bases, with 11 bases spanning the gap. From germline, CDR1 is LGHNA and CDR2 YNFKEQ. This CDR3 comprises 15 residues. Here the CDR3 reads CASSQEDGKHNEQFF. The CDR3, as DNA: TGTGCCAGCAGCCAAGAAGATGGCAAACACAATGAGCAGTTCTTC.

V usage is TRBV29-1 and J usage is TRBJ2-3; D perhaps matches TRBD1 (6 bases). Germline CDR1 reads SQVTM; CDR2 reads ANQGSEA. V was cut by 4 bases and J by 0 bases, with 14 bases left in between. This CDR3 has 15 residues. CDR3 in DNA: TGCAGCGTTGTAGCCCTAGGGGGAAGCACAGATACGCAGTATTTT. Translated: CSVVALGGSTDTQYF.

The V gene is TRBV7-2, the J gene TRBJ2-3, with D unclear. The V and J ends lost 2 bases and 1 base respectively, with 7 bases between them. The CDR3 runs 14 residues. Germline lookup yields CDR1 SGHTA and CDR2 FQGNSA. The CDR3 nucleotides are TGTGCCAGCAGCTTAAGCAGTCGCACAGATACGCAGTATTTT. This sequence encodes CASSLSSRTDTQYF.